The T cell receptor (beta chain) described here comes from a study of Graves' ophthalmopathy and Graves' hyperthyroidism. Amplified material comprised TCR beta CDR3 regions derived from RNA transcripts. An opening RT-PCR round employed HTBI primers and preceded a second-round multiplex PCR. TCRdb independently ran MiXCR on the multiplex PCR reads; one entry per CDR3 protein. The sample records around 670,000 distinct CDR3 sequences, roughly 40% being singletons. V dropped 7 bases and J dropped 3 bases, with 19 bases sitting between them. CDR1 is MNHNY and CDR2 is SVGAGI in the germline V gene (reference sequence). This CDR3 is 15 amino acids long.

Sequenced material: peripheral blood. This TCR was recovered from an adult man with Graves' ophthalmopathy. The chain uses TRBV6-6 and TRBJ2-7, with D perhaps TRBD2 (6 bases). The CDR3, as DNA: TGTGCCAGCACCCGACCCGGGAGAAGGAACTACGAGCAGTACTTC. It translates to CASTRPGRRNYEQYF.